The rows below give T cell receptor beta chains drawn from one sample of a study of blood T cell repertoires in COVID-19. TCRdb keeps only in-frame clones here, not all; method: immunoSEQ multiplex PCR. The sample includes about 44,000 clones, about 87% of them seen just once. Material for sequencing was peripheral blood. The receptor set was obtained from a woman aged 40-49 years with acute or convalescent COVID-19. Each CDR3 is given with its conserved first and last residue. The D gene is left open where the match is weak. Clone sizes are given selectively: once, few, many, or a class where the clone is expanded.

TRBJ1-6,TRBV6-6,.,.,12,CASSQRPDNHHF,TGTGCCAGCAGCCAACGCCCGGACAATCACCACTTT
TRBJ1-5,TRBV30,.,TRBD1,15,CAWSVPGTGKQPQHF,TGTGCCTGGAGTGTACCGGGGACAGGGAAGCAGCCCCAGCATTTT
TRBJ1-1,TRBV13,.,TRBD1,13,CASSLSHRGQAFF,TGTGCCAGCAGCCTCTCCCACAGGGGACAAGCTTTCTTT
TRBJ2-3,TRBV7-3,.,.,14,CASSFEGLADTQYF,TGTGCCAGCAGCTTTGAGGGTTTAGCAGATACGCAGTATTTT
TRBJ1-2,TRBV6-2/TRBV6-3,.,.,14,CASSSPGRAYGYTF,TGTGCCAGCAGTTCCCCTGGGAGGGCCTATGGCTACACCTTC
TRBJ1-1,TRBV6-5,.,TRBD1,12,CASSFKQGEAFF,TGTGCCAGCAGTTTTAAACAGGGGGAAGCTTTCTTT
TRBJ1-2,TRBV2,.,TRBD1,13,CASSDDRGGGYTF,TGTGCCAGCAGCGATGACAGGGGAGGTGGCTACACCTTC
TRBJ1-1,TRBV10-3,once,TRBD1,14,CAISSTGVRTEAFF,TGTGCCATCAGCTCTACAGGGGTACGCACTGAAGCTTTCTTT
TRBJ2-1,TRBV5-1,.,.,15,CASSTPLGQSGEQFF,TGCGCCAGCAGCACCCCCCTTGGACAGTCGGGTGAGCAGTTCTTC
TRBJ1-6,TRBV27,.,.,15,CASRIKQGYNSPLHF,TGTGCCAGCAGGATAAAACAGGGCTATAATTCACCCCTCCACTTT
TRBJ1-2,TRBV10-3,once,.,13,CAISENPRYGYTF,TGTGCCATCAGTGAGAATCCCAGATATGGCTACACCTTC
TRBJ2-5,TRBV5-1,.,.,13,CASSLANQETQYF,TGCGCCAGCAGCTTGGCAAACCAAGAGACCCAGTACTTC
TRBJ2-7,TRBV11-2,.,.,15,CASSFTGSKSYEQYF,TGTGCCAGCAGTTTTACCGGGTCCAAATCCTACGAGCAGTACTTC
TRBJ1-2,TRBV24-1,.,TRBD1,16,CATSDAGTGTVSGYTF,TGTGCCACCAGTGATGCAGGGACAGGGACCGTGAGCGGCTACACCTTC
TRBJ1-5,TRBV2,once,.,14,CASLQGLSNQPQHF,TGTGCCAGCCTCCAGGGGCTGAGCAATCAGCCCCAGCATTTT
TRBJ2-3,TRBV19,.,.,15,CASTQRQALSDTQYF,TGTGCCAGTACCCAGCGGCAGGCTTTATCAGATACGCAGTATTTT
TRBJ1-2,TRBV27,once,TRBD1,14,CASSLRGTGNGYTF,TGTGCCAGCAGTTTACGGGGGACAGGGAATGGCTACACCTTC
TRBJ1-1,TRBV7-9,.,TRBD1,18,CASRREPGQVSRDTEAFF,TGTGCCAGCAGACGCGAGCCGGGACAGGTATCTAGGGACACTGAAGCTTTCTTT
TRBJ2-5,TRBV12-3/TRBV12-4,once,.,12,CASSPQLAAQYF,TGTGCCAGCAGCCCCCAATTGGCGGCCCAGTACTTC
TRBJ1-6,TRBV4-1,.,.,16,CASSQGFRGGNSPLHF,TGCGCCAGCAGCCAAGGCTTCAGGGGTGGTAATTCACCCCTCCACTTT
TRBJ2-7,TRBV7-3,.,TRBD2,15,CASSSLAGGPYEQYF,TGTGCCAGCAGCTCTCTAGCGGGAGGGCCCTACGAGCAGTACTTC
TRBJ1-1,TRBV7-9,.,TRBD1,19,CASSPSGQGARSENTEAFF,TGTGCCAGCAGCCCCTCTGGGCAGGGGGCCCGATCAGAGAACACTGAAGCTTTCTTT
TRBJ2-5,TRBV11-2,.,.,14,CASSLVGVQETQYF,TGTGCCAGCAGCTTAGTAGGGGTCCAAGAGACCCAGTACTTC
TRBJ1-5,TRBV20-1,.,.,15,CSASGFGQGNQPQHF,TGCAGTGCTAGTGGCTTCGGGCAGGGAAATCAGCCCCAGCATTTT
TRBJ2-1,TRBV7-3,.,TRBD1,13,CASSPGTGAEQFF,TGTGCCAGCAGCCCCGGGACAGGGGCTGAACAGTTCTTC
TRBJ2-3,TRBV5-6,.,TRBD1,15,CASSTGQGQLGTQYF,TGTGCCAGCAGCACGGGACAGGGGCAACTGGGTACGCAGTATTTT
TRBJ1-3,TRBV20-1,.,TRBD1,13,CSASKGAANTIYF,TGCAGTGCTAGTAAGGGGGCCGCAAACACCATATATTTT
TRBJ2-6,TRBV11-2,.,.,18,CASSLLGRAGSGANVLTF,TGTGCCAGCAGCCTGCTAGGCCGGGCGGGTTCTGGGGCCAACGTCCTGACTTTC
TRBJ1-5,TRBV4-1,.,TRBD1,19,CASSPKDKPTGVENQPQHF,TGCGCCAGCAGCCCAAAAGATAAGCCGACAGGGGTTGAAAATCAGCCCCAGCATTTT
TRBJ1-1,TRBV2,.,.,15,CASSLRTKGNTEAFF,TGTGCCAGCAGTCTAAGGACAAAGGGGAACACTGAAGCTTTCTTT
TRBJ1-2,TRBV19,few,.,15,CASSVSPGSNYGYTF,TGTGCCAGTAGTGTCTCCCCAGGGTCTAACTATGGCTACACCTTC
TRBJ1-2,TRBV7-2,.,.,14,CASSLNRVDNGYTF,TGTGCCAGCAGCTTGAACAGGGTGGACAATGGCTACACCTTC
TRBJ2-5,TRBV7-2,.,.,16,CASSWAGGARQETQYF,TGTGCCAGCAGCTGGGCTGGCGGGGCCCGCCAAGAGACCCAGTACTTC
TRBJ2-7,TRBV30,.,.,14,CAWSVQADSYEQYF,TGTGCCTGGAGTGTACAAGCGGACTCCTACGAGCAGTACTTC
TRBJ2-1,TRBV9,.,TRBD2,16,CASSVWTSGGYNEQFF,TGTGCCAGCAGCGTATGGACTAGCGGGGGCTACAATGAGCAGTTCTTC
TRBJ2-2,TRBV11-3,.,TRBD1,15,CASSLGQGLTGELFF,TGTGCCAGCAGCCTGGGACAGGGGTTGACCGGGGAGCTGTTTTTT
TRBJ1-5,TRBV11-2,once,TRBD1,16,CASSLGQGAHRQPQHF,TGTGCCAGCAGCTTGGGACAGGGGGCCCACCGGCAGCCCCAGCATTTT
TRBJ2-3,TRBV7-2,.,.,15,CASSLGGRPTDTQYF,TGTGCCAGCAGCTTGGGGGGAAGACCCACAGATACGCAGTATTTT
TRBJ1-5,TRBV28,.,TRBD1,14,CASSSQGVGQPQHF,TGTGCCAGCTCCAGTCAGGGGGTAGGACAGCCCCAGCATTTT
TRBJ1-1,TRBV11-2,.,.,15,CASSLSSREKEQAFF,TGTGCCAGCAGCTTAAGTTCCCGGGAGAAGGAGCAAGCTTTCTTT
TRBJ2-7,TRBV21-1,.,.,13,CASSRDRGHEQYF,TGTGCCAGCAGCCGGGACAGGGGACACGAGCAGTACTTC
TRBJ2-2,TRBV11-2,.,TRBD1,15,CASSSQGVSTGELFF,TGTGCCAGCAGCTCACAGGGGGTTAGCACCGGGGAGCTGTTTTTT
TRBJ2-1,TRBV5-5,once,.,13,CASSLQGLDEQFF,TGTGCCAGCAGCTTACAGGGTTTAGATGAGCAGTTCTTC
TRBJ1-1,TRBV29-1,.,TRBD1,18,CSVMRAIGTGGSNTEAFF,TGCAGCGTCATGAGGGCGATAGGGACAGGGGGCTCGAACACTGAAGCTTTCTTT
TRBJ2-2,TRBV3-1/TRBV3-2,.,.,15,CASARPGGDTGELFF,TGTGCCAGCGCCCGACCCGGGGGTGACACCGGGGAGCTGTTTTTT
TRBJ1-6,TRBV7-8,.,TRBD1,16,CASSLARTGADSPLHF,TGTGCCAGCAGCTTAGCTCGGACAGGGGCTGATTCACCCCTCCACTTT
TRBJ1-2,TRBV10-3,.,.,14,CAISSSTEENGYTF,TGTGCCATCAGTTCCTCGACAGAGGAGAATGGCTACACCTTC
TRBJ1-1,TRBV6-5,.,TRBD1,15,CASSGVRGQGTEAFF,TGTGCCAGCTCTGGGGTTAGGGGGCAGGGCACTGAAGCTTTCTTT
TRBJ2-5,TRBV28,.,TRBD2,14,CASRPSGRAETQYF,TGTGCCAGCAGACCTAGCGGGAGGGCCGAGACCCAGTACTTC
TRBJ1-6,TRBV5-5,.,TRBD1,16,CASSSGQGEANSPLHF,TGTGCCAGCAGCTCGGGACAGGGGGAGGCTAATTCACCCCTCCACTTT